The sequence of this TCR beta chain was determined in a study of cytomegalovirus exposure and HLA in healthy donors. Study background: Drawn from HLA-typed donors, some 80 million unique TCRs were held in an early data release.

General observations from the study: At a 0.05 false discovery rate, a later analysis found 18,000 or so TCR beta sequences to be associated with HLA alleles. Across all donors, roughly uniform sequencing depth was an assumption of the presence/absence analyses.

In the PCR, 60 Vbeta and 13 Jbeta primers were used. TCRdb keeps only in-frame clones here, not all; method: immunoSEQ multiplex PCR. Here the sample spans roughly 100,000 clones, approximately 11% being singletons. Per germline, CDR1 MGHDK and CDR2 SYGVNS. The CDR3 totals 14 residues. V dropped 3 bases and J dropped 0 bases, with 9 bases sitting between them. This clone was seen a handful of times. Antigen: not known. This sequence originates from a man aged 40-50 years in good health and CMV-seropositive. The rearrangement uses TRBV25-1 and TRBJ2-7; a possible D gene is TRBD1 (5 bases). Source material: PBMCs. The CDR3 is CASSEQQASYEQYF. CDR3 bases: TGTGCCAGCAGTGAGCAACAGGCCTCCTACGAGCAGTACTTC.